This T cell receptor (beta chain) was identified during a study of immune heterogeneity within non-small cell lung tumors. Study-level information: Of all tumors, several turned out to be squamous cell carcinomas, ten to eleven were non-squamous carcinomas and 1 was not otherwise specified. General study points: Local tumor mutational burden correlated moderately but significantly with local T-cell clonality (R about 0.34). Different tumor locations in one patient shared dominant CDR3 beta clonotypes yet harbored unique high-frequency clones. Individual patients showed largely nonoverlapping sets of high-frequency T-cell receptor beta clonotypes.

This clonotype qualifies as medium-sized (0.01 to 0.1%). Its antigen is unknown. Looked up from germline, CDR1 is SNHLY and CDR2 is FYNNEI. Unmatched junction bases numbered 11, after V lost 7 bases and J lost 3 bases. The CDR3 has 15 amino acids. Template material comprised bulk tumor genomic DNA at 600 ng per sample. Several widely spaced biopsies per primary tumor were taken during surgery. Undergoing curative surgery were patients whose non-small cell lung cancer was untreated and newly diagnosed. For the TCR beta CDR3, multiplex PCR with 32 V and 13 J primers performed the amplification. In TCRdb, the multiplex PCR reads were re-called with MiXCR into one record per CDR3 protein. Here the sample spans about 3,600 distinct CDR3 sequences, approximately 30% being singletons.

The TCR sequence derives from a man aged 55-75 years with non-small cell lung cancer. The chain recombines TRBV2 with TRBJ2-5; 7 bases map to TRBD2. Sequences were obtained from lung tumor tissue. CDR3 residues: CASTRRETTEETQYF. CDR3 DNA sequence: TGTGCCAGCACGCGGCGGGAGACGACCGAAGAGACCCAGTACTTC.